The 5 T cell receptor beta chains given below trace back to one sample, sequenced in a study of CD8 T cells in ankylosing spondylitis (dated by TCRdb to 2016 to 2017). Receptor amplification or capture employed 5' RACE. The sequencer listed for this sample is Illumina HiSeq 2500. TCRdb ran its own pipeline on the public reads, namely fastp trimming at Q25 and MiXCR clone calling, and kept in-frame beta chains. Identical CDR3 protein sequences are pooled into one entry, listed with their most common genes and DNA. Counted in this sample were some 130,000 distinct CDR3 sequences; approximately 8.4% of them appeared once. The leading ten clones occupy approximately 7% of the sample. The sequenced sample was synovial fluid, either unsorted or a sorted T cell fraction (not recorded which). The receptors here all came from a male donor with ankylosing spondylitis.

This clonotype was picked up a small number of times. The CDR3 protein is CASSERERENEQFF. The CDR3 DNA sequence: TGTGCCAGCAGTGAACGGGAGCGGGAGAATGAGCAGTTCTTC. The chain uses TRBV25-1 and TRBJ2-1; 8 nucleotides line up with TRBD2. The CDR3 loop spans 14 amino acids. Losses at the gene ends were 2 bases for V and 7 bases for J; bases not matched to a gene: 4. CDR1 and CDR2 from the germline V gene are MGHDK and SYGVNS.

The sample holds a few counts of this clonotype. For the CDR3, the DNA is TGTGCCAGCAGCCAAGTTTTAGAGCAGTTCTTC. Translated, it gives CASSQVLEQFF. The chain carries TRBV14 and TRBJ2-1; no clear D gene. CDR3 length equals 11 residues. CDR1 and CDR2 from the germline V gene are SGHDN and FVKESK. V was clipped by 1 base and J by 10 bases, with 5 bases between them.

There are a few counts of this clonotype. The gene calls are TRBV4-2 and TRBJ2-3; D gene uncertain. Germline lookup yields CDR1 LGHNA and CDR2 YNFKEQ. The CDR3 totals 14 residues. Between the trimmed V and J ends, which lost 0 bases and 4 bases, there was a span of 8 bases. The CDR3 loop reads CASSQDYRADTQYF. The DNA for the CDR3 is TGTGCCAGCAGCCAAGATTACAGAGCAGATACGCAGTATTTT.

This clonotype was seen many times. V is TRBV20-1 and J is TRBJ2-7; TRBD1 agrees at 11 bases. Looked up from germline, CDR1 is DFQATT and CDR2 is SNEGSKA (reference sequence). V was pared by 0 bases and J by 0 bases, with 7 bases of the junction left unmatched. The CDR3 has 17 residues. This CDR3 reads CSAREILGQGVSYEQYF. Here the CDR3 DNA reads TGCAGTGCTAGAGAAATATTGGGACAGGGGGTCTCCTACGAGCAGTACTTC.

This clonotype was seen at least ten times. The chain employs TRBV18 and TRBJ1-1, with TRBD1 as a possible D gene (5 bases). Germline assignment: CDR1 KGHSH and CDR2 LQKENI. This CDR3 spans 16 amino acids. V was pared by 1 base and J by 0 bases, with 12 bases between. DNA for the CDR3: TGTGCCAGCTCACCACGGGGGGTGTCCATGAACACTGAAGCTTTCTTT. Its protein product is CASSPRGVSMNTEAFF.